The 14 T cell receptor beta chains presented below share a single source sample, sequenced in a study of cytomegalovirus exposure and HLA in healthy donors. 13 Jbeta primers and 60 Vbeta primers were used for the PCR. Using immunoSEQ multiplex PCR, the repertoire was profiled, and TCRdb retains in-frame clones only, with some absent. This sample yields about 160,000 clones, of which 60% to 80% are seen a single time; 9.7% belongs to the top ten. Sample: PBMCs. The receptor source for this set is a man younger than 30 in good health and CMV-seropositive.

The CDR3 sequence: CASSQEDRASETQYF. CDR3 DNA: TGCGCCAGCAGCCAAGAGGACAGGGCGTCCGAGACCCAGTACTTC. The chain is built from TRBV4-3 and TRBJ2-5, with 8 bases lining up with TRBD1. Unmatched junction bases numbered 5, after V lost 0 bases and J lost 5 bases. The germline gives CDR1 LGHNA, CDR2 YSLEER. This CDR3 has 15 residues.

V gene TRBV7-2 combines with J gene TRBJ1-3; TRBD1 is a possible D gene (5 bases). V dropped 5 bases and J dropped 4 bases, with 15 bases sitting between them. Germline assignment: CDR1 SGHTA and CDR2 FQGNSA. The CDR3 runs 15 residues. The CDR3 nucleotides read TGTGCCAGCAGCCGACTCAGGGTAGGGGGAAACACCATATATTTT. Encoded protein: CASSRLRVGGNTIYF.

This chain joins TRBV30 and TRBJ1-4, with 12 positions matching TRBD1. With 3 bases clipped from V and 8 bases from J, the junction kept 13 bases outside the gene matches. The CDR3 runs to 17 residues. The V gene's germline CDR1 is GTSNPN and CDR2 SVGIG (reference sequence). The CDR3 is CAWSGGGQGALKEKLFF. The CDR3 DNA reads TGTGCCTGGAGCGGTGGGGGACAGGGGGCTTTAAAGGAAAAACTGTTTTTT.

As DNA, the CDR3 is TGTGCCAGCAGAAAACAGGGGGGCTCTGGAAACACCATATATTTT. Translation: CASRKQGGSGNTIYF. The gene calls are TRBV7-2 and TRBJ1-3, with 8 positions matching TRBD1. This CDR3 has 15 residues. The germline V gene has CDR1 SGHTA and CDR2 FQGNSA. V shed 6 bases and J 0 bases; nucleotides not matched to a gene: 4.

The V and J genes are TRBV5-1 and TRBJ2-5; 11 nucleotides line up with TRBD1. V was clipped by 6 bases and J by 4 bases; unmatched bases: 8. This CDR3 is built from 15 residues. In germline, CDR1 is SGHRS, CDR2 YFSETQ. CDR3 region: CASNSGTGGRETQYF. The CDR3 DNA is TGCGCCAGCAACTCCGGGACAGGGGGTAGAGAGACCCAGTACTTC.

The chain uses TRBV6-5 and TRBJ2-7; D might be TRBD1 (5 bases). The germline V gene has CDR1 MNHEY and CDR2 SVGAGI. V shed 4 bases and J shed 2 bases, with 12 bases lying between them. The CDR3 totals 14 residues. The CDR3 DNA is TGTGCCAGCAGTTCAGGACAAACTGCCTACGAGCAGTACTTC. It specifies CASSSGQTAYEQYF.

The CDR3 coding sequence is TGTGCCAGTAGACCGGGCGGGGCCTCTGGGGCCAACGTCCTGACTTTC. It specifies CASRPGGASGANVLTF. The chain combines TRBV19 with TRBJ2-6; TRBD2 might be the D (6 bases). CDR1 is LNHDA, CDR2 SQIVND, per germline (reference sequence). With 6 bases removed from V and 0 bases from J, the gap between germline ends came to 12 bases. The CDR3 runs 16 residues.

The V call is TRBV18, the J call TRBJ1-1; D is uncertain. Trimming took 1 base from V and 2 from J, leaving 5 bases between them. Per the germline V gene, CDR1 is KGHSH and CDR2 is LQKENI. The CDR3 totals 13 residues. This chain's CDR3 is CASSPLLNTEAFF. CDR3 bases: TGTGCCAGCTCACCACTATTAAACACTGAAGCTTTCTTT.

This rearrangement joins TRBV18 to TRBJ2-7; 7 nucleotides match TRBD1. The V segment lost 5 bases and the J segment 5 bases; nucleotides outside the gene matches: 9. CDR1 and CDR2 from the germline V gene are KGHSH and LQKENI. The CDR3 has 14 amino acids. Written as DNA, the CDR3 is TGTGCCAGCTCATCGACAGGGATTACCGACGAGCAGTACTTC. Its protein product is CASSSTGITDEQYF.

The rearrangement links TRBV19 to TRBJ1-4, with TRBD1 matching 8 bases. Germline values: CDR1 LNHDA, CDR2 SQIVND (reference sequence). The J segment lost 8 bases and the V segment lost 10 bases, leaving 9 bases of the junction unmatched. The CDR3 is made up of 13 amino acids. The CDR3 loop is CATTGTGYEKLFF. CDR3 nucleotides: TGTGCCACCACAGGGACAGGTTACGAAAAACTGTTTTTT.

The chain carries TRBV19 and TRBJ1-5; tentatively, D is TRBD1 (5 bases). Germline V gene data show CDR1 as LNHDA and CDR2 as SQIVND (reference sequence). This CDR3 is built from 16 residues. V gave up 2 bases and J gave up 2 bases, with 13 bases separating them. CDR3 in amino acids: CASSILGSRGNQPQHF. The CDR3 DNA sequence: TGTGCCAGTAGTATATTAGGGTCCAGGGGCAATCAGCCCCAGCATTTT.

The chain recombines TRBV9 with TRBJ2-4; TRBD1 is a possible D gene (6 bases). This CDR3 spans 13 amino acids. Germline CDR1 is SGDLS and CDR2 is YYNGEE. V gave up 3 bases and J gave up 5 bases, with 9 bases separating them. The CDR3 nucleotides are TGTGCCAGCAGCGATCGGACAGAAAACATTCAGTACTTC. Amino acid sequence: CASSDRTENIQYF.

This clone was seen a single time. The chain joins TRBV19 to TRBJ2-5; 14 nucleotides agree with TRBD2. With V trimmed by 1 base and J by 2 bases, 0 bases remained unmatched. The CDR3 covers 16 residues. Germline CDR1 is LNHDA and CDR2 is SQIVND (reference sequence). In nucleotides, the CDR3 is TGTGCCAGTAGTATAGGACTAGCGGGGGGGCAAGAGACCCAGTACTTC. It codes for CASSIGLAGGQETQYF. The whole variable domain, filled in from reference TRBV19 and TRBJ2-5, reads DGGITQSPKYLFRKEGQNVTLSCEQNLNHDAMYWYRQDPGQGLRLIYYSQIVNDFQKGDIAEGYSVSREKKESFPLTVTSAQKNPTAFYLCASSIGLAGGQETQYFGPGTRLLVL.

In this sample, this clone turned up a few times. The CDR3 DNA sequence: TGCGCCAGCAGCCCGGGGGCAGCAGCGGGAGCTTCCTACAATGAGCAGTTCTTC. Its translation is CASSPGAAAGASYNEQFF. The J gene is TRBJ2-1, the V gene TRBV5-1; 8 nucleotides match TRBD2. The CDR3 sequence is 18 residues long. V lost 4 bases and J lost 1; bases outside the gene matches: 13. CDR1 SGHRS and CDR2 YFSETQ come from the germline V gene.